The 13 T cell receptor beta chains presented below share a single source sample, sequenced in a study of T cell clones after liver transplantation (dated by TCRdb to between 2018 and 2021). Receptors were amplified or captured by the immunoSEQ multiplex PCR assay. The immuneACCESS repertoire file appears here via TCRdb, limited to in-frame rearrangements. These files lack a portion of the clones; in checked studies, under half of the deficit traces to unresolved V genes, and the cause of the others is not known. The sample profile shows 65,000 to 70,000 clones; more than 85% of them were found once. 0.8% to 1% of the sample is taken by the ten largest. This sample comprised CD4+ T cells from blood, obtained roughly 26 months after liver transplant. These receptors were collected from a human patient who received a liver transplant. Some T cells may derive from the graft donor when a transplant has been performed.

Here the CDR3 DNA reads TGTGCCAGCAGCTTAGAGAGGGGGACCCCCTACGAGCAGTACTTC. Its protein product is CASSLERGTPYEQYF. V usage is TRBV11-2 and J usage is TRBJ2-7, with TRBD1 as a possible D gene (6 bases). Germline CDR1 SGHAT, CDR2 FQNNGV. The CDR3 runs 15 residues. Trimming cost V 0 bases and J 2 bases, with 11 bases left between them.

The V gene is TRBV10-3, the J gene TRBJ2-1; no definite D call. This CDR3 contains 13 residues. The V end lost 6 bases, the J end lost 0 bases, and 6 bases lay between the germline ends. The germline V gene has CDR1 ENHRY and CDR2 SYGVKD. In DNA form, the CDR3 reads TGTGCCATCAGGGAAAGCTCCTACAATGAGCAGTTCTTC. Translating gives CAIRESSYNEQFF.

CDR3 sequence (DNA): TGTGCCAGCAGCCCCTCCGGGGCCTACGAGCAGTACTTC. This sequence encodes CASSPSGAYEQYF. V is TRBV14 and J is TRBJ2-7, with D perhaps matching TRBD2 (5 bases). V was cut by 4 bases and J by 2 bases, with 9 bases left in between. Germline CDR1 and CDR2: SGHDN and FVKESK. This CDR3 comprises 13 residues.

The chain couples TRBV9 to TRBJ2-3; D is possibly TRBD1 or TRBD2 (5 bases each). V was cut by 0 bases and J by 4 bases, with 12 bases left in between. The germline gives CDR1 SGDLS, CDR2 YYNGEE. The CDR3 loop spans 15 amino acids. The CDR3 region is CASSVEPRGADTQYF. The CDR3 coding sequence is TGTGCCAGCAGCGTAGAACCCAGAGGGGCAGATACGCAGTATTTT.

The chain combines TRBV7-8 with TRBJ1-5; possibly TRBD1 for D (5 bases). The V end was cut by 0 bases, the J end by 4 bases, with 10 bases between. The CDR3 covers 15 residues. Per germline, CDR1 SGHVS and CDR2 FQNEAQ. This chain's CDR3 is CASSLAGGSNQPQHF. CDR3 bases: TGTGCCAGCAGCTTAGCTGGGGGGTCTAATCAGCCCCAGCATTTT.

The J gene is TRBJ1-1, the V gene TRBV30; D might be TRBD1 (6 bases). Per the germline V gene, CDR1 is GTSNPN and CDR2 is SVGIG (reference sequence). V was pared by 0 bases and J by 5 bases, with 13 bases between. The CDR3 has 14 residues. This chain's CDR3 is CAWSVGGLRTEAFF. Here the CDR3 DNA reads TGTGCCTGGAGTGTCGGGGGGCTGAGGACTGAAGCTTTCTTT.

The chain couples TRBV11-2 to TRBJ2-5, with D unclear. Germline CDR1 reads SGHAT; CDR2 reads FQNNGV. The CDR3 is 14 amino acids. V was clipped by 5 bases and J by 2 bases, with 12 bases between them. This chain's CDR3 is CASSPAARQETQYF. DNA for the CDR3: TGTGCCAGCAGCCCCGCTGCCAGACAAGAGACCCAGTACTTC.

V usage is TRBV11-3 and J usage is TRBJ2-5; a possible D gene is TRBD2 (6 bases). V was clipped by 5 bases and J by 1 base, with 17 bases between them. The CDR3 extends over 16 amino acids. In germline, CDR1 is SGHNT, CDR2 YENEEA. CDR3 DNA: TGTGCCAGCAGCCAAAACTCGGGACTTATCCAAGAGACCCAGTACTTC. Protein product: CASSQNSGLIQETQYF. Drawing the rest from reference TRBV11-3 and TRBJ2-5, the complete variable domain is EAGVVQSPRYKIIEKKQPVAFWCNPISGHNTLYWYLQNLGQGPELLIRYENEEAVDDSQLPKDRFSAERLKGVDSTLKIQPAELGDSAVYLCASSQNSGLIQETQYFGPGTRLLVL.

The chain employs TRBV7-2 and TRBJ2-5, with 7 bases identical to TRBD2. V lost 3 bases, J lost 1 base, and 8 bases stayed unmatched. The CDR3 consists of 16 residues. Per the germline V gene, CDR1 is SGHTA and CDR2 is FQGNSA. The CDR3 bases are TGTGCCAGCAGCTTCCACCCGGCGGGAGTCCAAGAGACCCAGTACTTC. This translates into CASSFHPAGVQETQYF.

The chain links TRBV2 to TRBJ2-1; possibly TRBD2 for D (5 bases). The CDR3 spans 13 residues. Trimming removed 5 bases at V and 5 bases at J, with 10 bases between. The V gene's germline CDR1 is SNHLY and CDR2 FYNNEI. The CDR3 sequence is CASSPGNNNEQFF. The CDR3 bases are TGTGCCAGCAGTCCCGGGAACAACAATGAGCAGTTCTTC.

CDR3 sequence: CASTPEAAVANEKLFF. The CDR3 bases are TGTGCCAGTACCCCCGAGGCGGCTGTTGCTAATGAAAAACTGTTTTTT. The genes are TRBV19 and TRBJ1-4; D is unresolved. Germline CDR1 is LNHDA and CDR2 is SQIVND (reference sequence). This CDR3 is 16 amino acids long. The V end was cut by 7 bases, the J end by 3 bases, with 18 bases between.

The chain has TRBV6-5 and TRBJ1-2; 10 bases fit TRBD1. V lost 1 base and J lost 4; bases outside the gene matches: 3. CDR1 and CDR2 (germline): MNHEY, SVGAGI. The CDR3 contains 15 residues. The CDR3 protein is CASSYYRTGGYGYTF. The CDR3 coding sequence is TGTGCCAGCAGTTACTACCGGACAGGGGGCTATGGCTACACCTTC.

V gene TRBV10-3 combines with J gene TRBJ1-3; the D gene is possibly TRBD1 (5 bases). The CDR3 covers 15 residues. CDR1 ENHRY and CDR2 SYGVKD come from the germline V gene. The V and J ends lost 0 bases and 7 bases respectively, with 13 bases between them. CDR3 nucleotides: TGTGCCATCAGTGAGTCTCGGCAGGGTGGGAACACCATATATTTT. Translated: CAISESRQGGNTIYF.